Below, 3 T cell receptor beta chains from the same sample are listed, as sequenced in a study of T cells expressing NK-cell markers. No DNA is given; TCRdb re-called the 5' RACE reads and lists each CDR3 protein once. Its clone listing holds about 150,000 distinct CDR3 sequences. Sequencing was carried out using blood T cells: a sorted CD56 or NKG2C T cell subset, CD4+ or CD8+ T cells, or bulk PBMC T cells (not recorded which). The receptors were sampled from a man aged 18-70 years in good health.

V and J are TRBV6-1 and TRBJ1-4; TCRdb's assignment of TRBD1 cannot be checked, as there is no DNA. There are 13 residues in the CDR3. The germline V gene encodes CDR1 MNHNS and CDR2 SASEGT. This CDR3 is CASGPTGFEKLFF.

The V gene is TRBV27, the J gene TRBJ2-1; absent DNA, TCRdb's TRBD2 call cannot be checked. The CDR3 totals 15 residues. The germline V gene encodes CDR1 MNHEY and CDR2 SMNVEV (reference sequence). The CDR3 loop is CASRTSGTPDNEQFF.

The V and J genes are TRBV7-8 and TRBJ2-5; the TCRdb call, TRBD2, lacks DNA for checking. CDR1 is SGHVS, CDR2 FQNEAQ, per germline. The CDR3 consists of 16 residues. CDR3 protein: CASSFLSGVPQETQYF.